This TCR beta chain derives from a study of tumor-infiltrating lymphocytes in primary liver carcinoma. Trimming shortened V by 1 base and J by 12 bases, and 10 bases separated the two germline ends. This CDR3 has 13 residues. Germline values: CDR1 MGHRA, CDR2 YSYEKL. This clonotype was detected many times. Its antigen is unidentified. The investigators made TCR beta cDNA from approximately 500 ng total RNA, using a constant-region primer. ARM-PCR, slightly modified, supplied the TCR beta libraries through three nested multiplex PCR rounds. TRBV1-TRBV30 forward primers and a C-beta reverse primer were used in the first two PCR rounds, which each ran for about 10 cycles. In TCRdb, the multiplex PCR reads were re-called with MiXCR into one record per CDR3 protein. The sample contains around 330,000 distinct CDR3 sequences, approximately 54% of which appear only once. Findings of the study overall: Blood's top-250-clone fraction was significantly lower than that of tumors (p = 0.039).

RNA isolated from unsorted whole blood supplied the blood RNA, with germline DNA also extracted. In advance of surgery, around 4 milliliters of peripheral blood were collected. Sequenced material: peripheral blood. The J gene is TRBJ1-6, the V gene TRBV4-1; D gene ambiguous. This sequence originates from a woman in her twenties or thirties with primary liver carcinoma and hepatitis B virus infection. CDR3 in DNA: TGCGCCAGCAGCCAAGCCCCTACAGTACCCCTCCACTTT. The encoded protein is CASSQAPTVPLHF.